This TCR beta chain is from a study of identical twins. TCRdb itself ran the 5' RACE reads through MiXCR, one entry per CDR3 protein. The sample carries just over 500,000 distinct CDR3 sequences, approximately 22% recorded once. Germline CDR1 is SGHRS and CDR2 is YFSETQ. V dropped 1 base and J dropped 6; count of bases not matched to a gene: 7. The CDR3 contains 16 residues. The same data also contributed to another study, on T cells expressing NK-cell markers. As that report states: Most of the eight sequenced donors were HCMV-seropositive; one was seronegative. There were a handful of donors in whom these clonotypes also led the CD3+CD56-NKG2C+ fraction.

The TCR comes from a young woman in good health. The J gene is TRBJ2-3, the V gene TRBV5-1, with 11 positions matching TRBD2. Sequencing was done on a sample of CD4+ T cells sorted from blood. The CDR3 protein is CASSLIPSGGIDTQYF. The CDR3 nucleotides are TGCGCCAGCAGCTTGATACCTAGCGGGGGGATTGATACGCAGTATTTT.